These 30 T cell receptor beta chains came from one sample sequenced in a study of cytomegalovirus exposure and HLA in healthy donors. The primer mix had 60 Vbeta and 13 Jbeta primers. Here immunoSEQ multiplex PCR was the method, and the copy in TCRdb shows in-frame clones only, minus some. The sample gives about 190,000 clones, around 77% of which show up once; 1.6% is in the top ten. The sample taken for sequencing was PBMCs. These receptor sequences come from a woman aged 18 to 35 in good health and CMV-seronegative.

The V call is TRBV6-6, the J call TRBJ2-1, with a tentative D call TRBD1 (5 bases). V lost 2 bases, J lost 4 bases, and 12 bases lay in between. The CDR3 runs to 15 residues. Germline V gene data show CDR1 as MNHNY and CDR2 as SVGAGI (reference sequence). The CDR3 sequence is CASSYPPGPYNEQFF. The CDR3 region has the DNA TGTGCCAGCAGTTACCCACCAGGGCCGTACAATGAGCAGTTCTTC.

V usage is TRBV7-9 and J usage is TRBJ2-7; 8 bases line up with TRBD2. The CDR3 sequence is 14 residues long. Losses at the gene ends were 1 base for V and 6 bases for J; bases not matched to a gene: 5. The V gene's germline CDR1 is SEHNR and CDR2 FQNEAQ (reference sequence). The CDR3 DNA follows: TGTGCCAGCAGCTTAGATGGGACTAGAGGCGAGCAGTACTTC. Translation: CASSLDGTRGEQYF.

This clone was observed a handful of times. The J gene is TRBJ2-7, the V gene TRBV27, with TRBD1 matching over 7 bases. The V gene end was trimmed by 5 bases and the J gene end by 1 base; junction bases not matched to a gene: 2. The length of the CDR3 is 13 residues. CDR1 is MNHEY and CDR2 is SMNVEV in the germline V gene (reference sequence). CDR3 residues: CASSQGQSYEQYF. Written as DNA, the CDR3 is TGTGCCAGCAGTCAGGGACAGTCCTACGAGCAGTACTTC.

This clone was recorded a few times. The chain joins TRBV6-5 to TRBJ2-7; 8 bases map to TRBD1. The CDR3 loop spans 14 amino acids. J gave up 4 bases and V 5 bases, and 7 bases lay outside the gene matches. The germline V gene has CDR1 MNHEY and CDR2 SVGAGI. The CDR3 coding sequence is TGTGCCAGCAGTGACCGGACAGGGAGGTACGAGCAGTACTTC. Its translation is CASSDRTGRYEQYF.

CDR3 sequence reads: CATSRRAGVNEKLFF. The DNA of the CDR3 is TGTGCCACCAGCAGGAGGGCGGGGGTTAATGAAAAACTGTTTTTT. This chain connects TRBV15 to TRBJ1-4, with D perhaps TRBD1 (5 bases). This CDR3 region has 15 residues. Germline CDR1 and CDR2: LNHNV and YYDKDF (reference sequence). The ends were cut back, 3 bases at V and 4 bases at J, with 12 bases in the middle.

The chain recombines TRBV7-3 with TRBJ2-1; 9 bases line up with TRBD2. CDR3 length: 17 amino acids. Germline CDR1 reads SGHTA; CDR2 reads FQGTGA. The V gene end was trimmed by 1 base and the J gene end by 4 bases; junction bases not matched to a gene: 8. The CDR3 reads CASSLRSSGGSYNEQFF. The CDR3 DNA sequence: TGTGCCAGCAGCTTAAGGAGTAGCGGGGGTTCTTACAATGAGCAGTTCTTC.

This clone was counted only a few times. This chain connects TRBV4-2 to TRBJ2-3, with 7 nucleotides matching TRBD1. Germline assignment: CDR1 LGHNA and CDR2 YNFKEQ. The J segment lost 6 bases and the V segment lost 8 bases, leaving 14 bases of the junction unmatched. The CDR3 covers 15 residues. CDR3 residues: CASGQEGPTGDTQYF. The CDR3 DNA is TGTGCCAGCGGACAGGAAGGACCGACTGGGGATACGCAGTATTTT.

This clone occurred once. The chain has TRBV9 and TRBJ1-1; tentative D call: TRBD1 (6 bases). Germline assignment: CDR1 SGDLS and CDR2 YYNGEE. CDR3 length: 15 amino acids. Trimming took 3 bases from V and 3 from J, leaving 15 bases between them. CDR3 residues: CASSAQGIYDTEAFF. The CDR3 coding sequence is TGTGCCAGCAGCGCCCAGGGGATATATGACACTGAAGCTTTCTTT. The whole variable domain, remainder taken from reference TRBV9 and TRBJ1-1, is DSGVTQTPKHLITATGQRVTLRCSPRSGDLSVYWYQQSLDQGLQFLIQYYNGEERAKGNILERFSAQQFPDLHSELNLSSLELGDSALYFCASSAQGIYDTEAFFGQGTRLTVV.

This chain uses TRBV7-9 with TRBJ1-1, with TRBD1 as a possible D gene (5 bases). The CDR3 runs 13 residues. The germline V and J ends were trimmed by 4 bases and 4 bases, with 10 bases remaining between them. CDR1 and CDR2 (germline): SEHNR, FQNEAQ (reference sequence). CDR3 sequence: CASSSNGGTEAFF. The CDR3 DNA follows: TGTGCCAGCAGCTCAAACGGGGGCACTGAAGCTTTCTTT.

The chain uses TRBV19 and TRBJ2-7; perhaps TRBD1 as D (6 bases). V lost 3 bases, J lost 9 bases, and 18 bases lay in between. Germline assignment: CDR1 LNHDA and CDR2 SQIVND (reference sequence). The CDR3 is made up of 14 amino acids. This CDR3 reads CASSIGDTAAGQYF. CDR3 in DNA: TGTGCCAGTAGTATCGGGGACACGGCTGCTGGGCAGTACTTC. Combining the CDR3 with reference TRBV19 and TRBJ2-7 gives the whole variable domain DGGITQSPKYLFRKEGQNVTLSCEQNLNHDAMYWYRQDPGQGLRLIYYSQIVNDFQKGDIAEGYSVSREKKESFPLTVTSAQKNPTAFYLCASSIGDTAAGQYFGPGTRLTVT.

This chain uses TRBV5-4 with TRBJ2-7; 9 bases line up with TRBD1. The length of the CDR3 is 15 residues. In germline, CDR1 is SGHNT, CDR2 YYREEE (reference sequence). J lost 6 bases, V lost 4 bases, and 11 bases had no gene match. This chain's CDR3 is CASSQGGTGLFEQYF. The DNA for the CDR3 is TGTGCCAGCAGCCAAGGGGGGACAGGGTTGTTCGAGCAGTACTTC.

V gene TRBV5-4 combines with J gene TRBJ2-3, with 9 positions matching TRBD2. With V trimmed by 4 bases and J by 3 bases, 9 bases remained unmatched. Germline lookup yields CDR1 SGHNT and CDR2 YYREEE (reference sequence). This CDR3 has 16 amino acids. In DNA form, the CDR3 reads TGTGCCAGCAGCGAGGAGTATAGCGGGAGAACAGATACGCAGTATTTT. Translating it yields CASSEEYSGRTDTQYF. The whole variable domain, remainder taken from reference TRBV5-4 and TRBJ2-3, is ETGVTQSPTHLIKTRGQQVTLRCSSQSGHNTVSWYQQALGQGPQFIFQYYREEENGRGNFPPRFSGLQFPNYSSELNVNALELDDSALYLCASSEEYSGRTDTQYFGPGTRLTVL.

The V and J genes are TRBV9 and TRBJ2-7; possible D gene TRBD1, 6 bases. V was pared by 4 bases and J by 3 bases, with 8 bases between. Germline V gives CDR1 SGDLS, CDR2 YYNGEE. CDR3 length: 12 amino acids. The CDR3 DNA reads as TGTGCCAGCAGCCGGGACAACTACGAGCAGTACTTC. Its translation: CASSRDNYEQYF.

The J gene is TRBJ1-1, the V gene TRBV6-5; D is possibly TRBD1 (5 bases). V lost 4 bases and J lost 5, with 14 bases in between. CDR3 length equals 14 residues. Germline lookup yields CDR1 MNHEY and CDR2 SVGAGI. The CDR3, as DNA: TGTGCCAGCAGTTCCCGTGCGGGGGGTACTGAAGCTTTCTTT. Amino acids: CASSSRAGGTEAFF.

This clone came up once. One end of the junction fails to match germline, which may point to a read error. Different DNA sequences within this sample yield the same CDR3. The chain carries TRBV6-5 and TRBJ1-2, with 7 bases matching TRBD1. The CDR3 runs 12 residues. Germline V gives CDR1 MNHEY, CDR2 SVGAGI. CDR3 in DNA: TGCGCCAGCAGGATACAGGGGTATGGCTACACCTTC. It is translated as CASRIQGYGYTF.

The V call is TRBV4-2, the J call TRBJ2-1; D is perhaps TRBD2 (6 bases). The ends were cut back, 1 base at V and 10 bases at J, with 8 bases in the middle. CDR1 and CDR2 (germline): LGHNA, YNFKEQ. The length of the CDR3 is 12 residues. CDR3 sequence (DNA): TGTGCCAGCAGCCAAGTGGGGGGAGAGCAGTTCTTC. Its translation is CASSQVGGEQFF.

V gene TRBV19 combines with J gene TRBJ2-1; D unresolved. The V end lost 5 bases, the J end lost 4 bases, and 9 bases lay between the germline ends. The CDR3 is 13 amino acids. CDR1 and CDR2 (germline): LNHDA, SQIVND (reference sequence). The CDR3 region is CASSETEYNEQFF. Written as DNA, the CDR3 is TGTGCCAGTAGTGAGACGGAGTACAATGAGCAGTTCTTC. Drawing the rest from reference TRBV19 and TRBJ2-1, the complete variable domain is DGGITQSPKYLFRKEGQNVTLSCEQNLNHDAMYWYRQDPGQGLRLIYYSQIVNDFQKGDIAEGYSVSREKKESFPLTVTSAQKNPTAFYLCASSETEYNEQFFGPGTRLTVL.

The CDR3 region has the DNA TGTGCCAGCAGCCCAGTAGCCGGGACAGATGAAAAACTGTTTTTT. Translating gives CASSPVAGTDEKLFF. The genes are TRBV7-9 and TRBJ1-4; 7 bases line up with TRBD1. This CDR3 comprises 15 residues. The V segment lost 5 bases and the J segment 6 bases; nucleotides outside the gene matches: 9. The germline V gene encodes CDR1 SEHNR and CDR2 FQNEAQ (reference sequence).

The chain links TRBV30 to TRBJ1-2; 7 bases match TRBD1. CDR1 and CDR2 from the germline V gene are GTSNPN and SVGIG (reference sequence). The CDR3 consists of 13 residues. V dropped 1 base and J dropped 2; count of bases not matched to a gene: 1. CDR3 residues: CAWSETGNYGYTF. The CDR3 region has the DNA TGTGCCTGGAGTGAGACAGGGAACTATGGCTACACCTTC. The variable domain in full, completed from reference TRBV30 and TRBJ1-2, reads SQTIHQWPATLVQPVGSPLSLECTVEGTSNPNLYWYRQAAGRGLQLLFYSVGIGQISSEVPQNLSASRPQDRQFILSSKKLLLSDSGFYLCAWSETGNYGYTFGSGTRLTVV.

This sequence joins TRBV9 and TRBJ1-2, with D unresolved. V shed 8 bases and J shed 4 bases, with 21 bases lying between them. The CDR3 spans 15 residues. CDR1 is SGDLS and CDR2 is YYNGEE in the germline V gene. The CDR3 region is CASNLGEVGSYGYTF. CDR3 bases: TGTGCCAGTAACCTGGGCGAGGTGGGGAGCTATGGCTACACCTTC.

The rearrangement uses TRBV28 and TRBJ2-5; 8 bases agree with TRBD1. CDR1 is MDHEN, CDR2 SYDVKM, per germline. V lost 4 bases to trimming and J lost 2 bases; unmatched junction nucleotides: 9. The CDR3 is 16 residues long. CDR3 coding DNA: TGTGCCAGCAGTTCCCACCCGGGGACAGGTCAAGAGACCCAGTACTTC. Its translation is CASSSHPGTGQETQYF.

The chain couples TRBV27 to TRBJ2-7; the D gene is possibly TRBD1 (6 bases). CDR1 is MNHEY, CDR2 SMNVEV, per germline (reference sequence). The CDR3 is made up of 15 amino acids. V was cut by 1 base and J by 4 bases, with 14 bases left in between. CDR3 sequence: CASSLYRVGGYEQYF. CDR3 nucleotide sequence: TGTGCCAGCAGTTTATACAGGGTAGGTGGTTACGAGCAGTACTTC.

The chain is built from TRBV5-1 and TRBJ1-1; D gene unclear. This CDR3 spans 14 amino acids. Trimming shortened V by 0 bases and J by 1 base, and 7 bases separated the two germline ends. CDR1 and CDR2 (germline): SGHRS, YFSETQ. In DNA form, the CDR3 reads TGCGCCAGCAGCTTGGTAGCAGCGAACACTGAAGCTTTCTTT. It is translated as CASSLVAANTEAFF. The whole variable domain, filled in from reference TRBV5-1 and TRBJ1-1, reads KAGVTQTPRYLIKTRGQQVTLSCSPISGHRSVSWYQQTPGQGLQFLFEYFSETQRNKGNFPGRFSGRQFSNSRSEMNVSTLELGDSALYLCASSLVAANTEAFFGQGTRLTVV.

The chain is built from TRBV11-2 and TRBJ1-1; no reliable D call. There are 12 residues in the CDR3. The V gene's germline CDR1 is SGHAT and CDR2 FQNNGV. V was shortened by 5 bases and J by 6 bases, with 10 bases between the two germline ends. The CDR3 DNA sequence: TGTGCCAGCAGCCCCAGCGGGGCTGAAGCTTTCTTT. Translating gives CASSPSGAEAFF.

The chain links TRBV5-8 to TRBJ2-5; a possible D gene is TRBD2 (5 bases). Germline V gene lookup returns CDR1 SGHTS and CDR2 YDEGEE. Trimming removed 0 bases from V and 4 bases from J, with 19 bases in between. This CDR3 is 17 amino acids long. CDR3: CASSLVAEPGRGETQYF. CDR3 sequence (DNA): TGTGCCAGCAGCTTGGTAGCCGAACCCGGTCGGGGAGAGACCCAGTACTTC. Filled out from reference TRBV5-8 and TRBJ2-5, the complete variable domain reads EAGVTQSPTHLIKTRGQQATLRCSPISGHTSVYWYQQALGLGLQFLLWYDEGEERNRGNFPPRFSGRQFPNYSSELNVNALELEDSALYLCASSLVAEPGRGETQYFGPGTRLLVL.

This clone has only one observation. V and J are TRBV19 and TRBJ1-1, with 8 nucleotides matching TRBD1. Germline V CDR1 and CDR2: LNHDA, SQIVND (reference sequence). The CDR3 length is 14 residues. The V and J ends lost 7 bases and 4 bases, in that order; junction bases with no gene match: 8. The CDR3: CASKPQGVVTEAFF. The CDR3 bases are TGTGCCAGTAAACCACAGGGGGTGGTCACTGAAGCTTTCTTT.

V gene TRBV29-1 combines with J gene TRBJ1-1; the D gene is possibly TRBD1 (5 bases). In germline, CDR1 is SQVTM, CDR2 ANQGSEA. V lost 3 bases and J lost 0, with 11 bases in between. The CDR3 runs 14 residues. This chain's CDR3 is CSVDAGQMNTEAFF. Written as DNA, the CDR3 is TGCAGCGTTGATGCGGGGCAAATGAACACTGAAGCTTTCTTT.

The rearrangement uses TRBV7-9 and TRBJ2-7, with D perhaps TRBD1 (5 bases). The CDR3 extends over 14 amino acids. Trimming pared 1 base from V and 5 bases from J, leaving 12 bases between. CDR1 and CDR2 (germline): SEHNR, FQNEAQ (reference sequence). The CDR3 protein is CASSLDGAVDEQYF. The DNA of the CDR3 is TGTGCCAGCAGCTTAGATGGGGCCGTGGACGAGCAGTACTTC.

V and J are TRBV5-1 and TRBJ2-7; D may be TRBD1 (5 bases). Germline V gene sequence: CDR1 SGHRS, CDR2 YFSETQ. Trimming pared 5 bases from V and 3 bases from J, leaving 9 bases between. The CDR3 spans 12 residues. CDR3 DNA: TGCGCCAGCAGAGGGGCAGTCTACGAGCAGTACTTC. It codes for CASRGAVYEQYF. The full variable domain, rest sourced from reference TRBV5-1 and TRBJ2-7, is KAGVTQTPRYLIKTRGQQVTLSCSPISGHRSVSWYQQTPGQGLQFLFEYFSETQRNKGNFPGRFSGRQFSNSRSEMNVSTLELGDSALYLCASRGAVYEQYFGPGTRLTVT.

The chain carries TRBV9 and TRBJ1-4; 9 positions match TRBD1. The CDR3 totals 15 residues. Germline loops: CDR1 SGDLS, CDR2 YYNGEE. The J segment lost 5 bases and the V segment lost 6 bases, leaving 8 bases of the junction unmatched. CDR3 bases: TGTGCCAGCACCCGTAGCGGACAGGGGAATGAAAAACTGTTTTTT. Protein sequence: CASTRSGQGNEKLFF.